This T cell receptor beta chain was sequenced in a study of blood T cell repertoires in COVID-19 (dated by TCRdb to about 2020). In terms of the full investigation: Samples covering the acute and convalescent phases of COVID-19 were provided by collaborators in the United States, Italy and Spain. The prospective study material was composed of cDNA or gDNA derived from T cells, B-cell-depleted T cells, or PBMCs. The dataset comprised deeply sampled blood TCRbeta repertoires from subjects exposed to, actively infected with, or recovered from COVID-19. The repertoires were released in a freely available public database intended as a resource for research on the immune response to SARS-CoV-2. Samples were obtained from the ongoing ImmuneRACE study (first 160 participants) and from about 1,300 subjects provided by 6 global collaborators. A de-identified subject ID, COVID-19 status, age in years and sex were almost always included in the sample metadata. Where HLA class I and class II types were available, the types were taken from metadata supplied by the sample provider, not from assay-based typing. General conclusions and limits of the study: The amount of clinical and demographic metadata varied by source and participant and was provided uncurated.

In the case of this clone: Its specific antigen is unknown. Base qualities are not at hand, and no much larger clone is one base apart.

Each collaborating institution followed its own protocols to collect whole blood in K2EDTA tubes. For TCRbeta analysis, collaborators shipped samples in one of three forms: frozen whole blood, isolated PBMCs, or DNA extracted from either of those sample types. The germline V gene (reference sequence) supplies CDR1 WNHNN and CDR2 SYGVQD. Including the terminal cysteine and phenylalanine, the CDR3 comprises 14 residues. The CDR3 DNA has 42 bases and is translated from base 1. V gives up 3 bases and J gives up 4 bases, and the segment between their germline ends measures 12 bases. TCRbeta CDR3 regions were amplified from genomic DNA by means of the immunoSEQ Assay, a bias-controlled multiplex PCR. Turning to the authors' computational methods: The number of nucleated cells in each sample was estimated from the amplification of reference gene primers within the assay. Sequence reads were collapsed and filtered to measure the absolute abundance of every unique TCRbeta CDR3 rearrangement. For each sample, productive Simpson clonality was calculated by taking the square root of Simpson's diversity index across productive rearrangements. TCRdb took over this immuneACCESS table, retaining in-frame rearrangements with V and J assigned. Such tables are incomplete; in checked studies, under half of the missing clones stem from an unresolved V gene, and the remainder is unexplained. V and J calls and clone size follow that table, whereas D and trimming were derived from the DNA. The sample table holds roughly 190,000 clones, of which approximately 84% were seen once. The ten largest clones capture approximately 2.5% of the sample.

The material sequenced was peripheral blood. This receptor was obtained from a human donor with acute or convalescent COVID-19. The donor label of this sample is uncertain. This chain is built from TRBV10-1 and TRBJ1-1, with the D gene call left open. Here is the DNA: TGCGCCAGCAGTGAATGGTGGGAGGGCACTGAAGCTTTCTTT. Translated, it gives CASSEWWEGTEAFF.